This passage covers 15 T cell receptor beta chains from one sample sequenced in a study of post-analysis software for immune sequencing data. Presence of unique molecular identifiers characterized the TCR beta cDNA libraries. MiXCR, applied by TCRdb to the PCR reads, yields one record per CDR3 protein. The sample holds hundreds of thousands of distinct CDR3 sequences, 25% to 30% seen once. No antigens are known for them. Study results and caveats: Five or six TRBV segments, TRBV5-6, TRBV5-1 and TRBV20-1 among them, were found more frequent in patients than controls.

Sequences were obtained from blood. The receptor set was obtained from a girl under 18 with multiple sclerosis.

The V gene is TRBV4-1, the J gene TRBJ2-7; possible D gene TRBD2, 7 bases. The V gene's germline CDR1 is MGHRA and CDR2 YSYEKL. Trimming stripped 1 base from V and 12 bases from J, with 25 bases between. The CDR3 is 16 residues long. The CDR3 bases are TGCGCCAGCAGCCAAGTCCAAGGCCGGGGGGCGCACGGACTGTACTTC. Amino acids: CASSQVQGRGAHGLYF.

This clonotype was seen repeatedly, ten times or more. At one end the junction does not follow the germline gene, possibly because of a read error. The V and J genes are TRBV11-2 and TRBJ2-3; D call uncertain. This CDR3 comprises 16 residues. The germline gives CDR1 SGHAT, CDR2 FQNNGV. The CDR3 sequence is CASSLVGRPSTDTQYF. CDR3 DNA sequence: TGCGCCAGCAGCTTGGTCGGCAGGCCGAGCACAGATACGCAGTATTTT.

This clonotype was counted only a few times. The V gene is TRBV7-2, the J gene TRBJ2-7, with TRBD2 matching over 15 bases. This CDR3 spans 15 amino acids. Germline V gene data show CDR1 as SGHTA and CDR2 as FQGNSA. V lost 5 bases and J lost 6; bases outside the gene matches: 5. CDR3 bases: TGTGCCAGCAGCGCGGGACTAGCGGGAGGTCGCGAGCAGTACTTC. This sequence encodes CASSAGLAGGREQYF.

V gene TRBV4-2 combines with J gene TRBJ2-7; D call uncertain. Trimming took off 1 base at V and 0 bases at J, with 13 bases between the two ends. Looked up from germline, CDR1 is LGHNA and CDR2 is YNFKEQ. The CDR3 is 16 amino acids. The CDR3 protein is CASSQALGASSYEQYF. The CDR3 DNA reads TGTGCCAGCAGCCAAGCCCTGGGCGCCAGCTCCTACGAGCAGTACTTC.

This chain connects TRBV7-9 to TRBJ1-2, with 10 bases that match TRBD1. V shed 9 bases, J shed 4 bases, and the junction held 8 bases outside the gene matches. The CDR3 runs to 14 residues. Germline CDR1 SEHNR, CDR2 FQNEAQ (reference sequence). The CDR3 spells CASGQGGFPYGYTF. The CDR3 DNA reads TGTGCCAGTGGACAGGGGGGTTTCCCCTATGGCTACACCTTC.

V gene TRBV11-2 combines with J gene TRBJ1-2; TRBD1 agrees at 8 bases. Trimming at V came to 5 bases and at J to 8 bases, leaving 7 bases not matched to a gene. Germline CDR1 SGHAT, CDR2 FQNNGV. The CDR3 contains 13 residues. The CDR3 is CASSADRAKGYTF. CDR3 coding DNA: TGTGCCAGCAGCGCGGACAGGGCGAAGGGCTACACCTTC. The full variable domain, in which reference TRBV11-2 and TRBJ1-2 provide the parts outside the CDR3, is EAGVAQSPRYKIIEKRQSVAFWCNPISGHATLYWYQQILGQGPKLLIQFQNNGVVDDSQLPKDRFSAERLKGVDSTLKIQPAKLEDSAVYLCASSADRAKGYTFGSGTRLTVV.

The rearrangement joins TRBV9 to TRBJ2-3; 7 bases align to TRBD2. The V gene's germline CDR1 is SGDLS and CDR2 YYNGEE. V shed 3 bases and J 0 bases; nucleotides not matched to a gene: 7. This CDR3 is built from 16 residues. The CDR3 loop reads CASSAHSGKSTDTQYF. The CDR3 region has the DNA TGTGCCAGCAGCGCGCACAGCGGGAAAAGCACAGATACGCAGTATTTT.

The V gene is TRBV25-1, the J gene TRBJ2-7; a possible D gene is TRBD2 (5 bases). V was shortened by 6 bases and J by 4 bases, with 22 bases between the two germline ends. The CDR3 extends over 16 amino acids. Germline CDR1 MGHDK, CDR2 SYGVNS. CDR3 loop: CASSPPTSGLGYEQYF. CDR3 nucleotides: TGTGCCAGCAGCCCCCCGACCTCAGGACTGGGATACGAGCAGTACTTC.

This clonotype was seen more than once but under ten times. The chain combines TRBV4-1 with TRBJ1-2, with D tentatively TRBD1 (5 bases). The CDR3 loop spans 18 amino acids. The V gene's germline CDR1 is MGHRA and CDR2 YSYEKL. Trimming removed 0 bases from V and 8 bases from J, with 25 bases in between. Written as DNA, the CDR3 is TGCGCCAGCAGCCAAGATAGGATGAGGCTCCCGGGTGGGGGGGGCTACACCTTC. Amino acids: CASSQDRMRLPGGGGYTF.

This clonotype showed up just a few times. The V call is TRBV6-1, the J call TRBJ1-1; 11 nucleotides line up with TRBD1. The CDR3 totals 15 residues. Trimming removed 6 bases from V and 4 bases from J; junction bases left unmatched: 7. Germline V gene data show CDR1 as MNHNS and CDR2 as SASEGT. The CDR3 spells CASRERTGGVTEAFF. DNA for the CDR3: TGTGCCAGCAGAGAAAGGACAGGGGGCGTCACTGAAGCTTTCTTT.

This clonotype was observed a few times. The chain is built from TRBV2 and TRBJ2-5; 9 bases match TRBD1. V shed 5 bases and J 5 bases; nucleotides not matched to a gene: 9. The CDR3 is made up of 15 amino acids. In germline, CDR1 is SNHLY, CDR2 FYNNEI. In DNA form, the CDR3 reads TGTGCCAGCAGTCAACTCACAGGGGGCATCGAGACCCAGTACTTC. Its translation: CASSQLTGGIETQYF.

This clonotype was observed a handful of times. The rearrangement uses TRBV7-2 and TRBJ2-3; 15 bases line up with TRBD2. Trimming took 0 bases from V and 4 from J; bases not matched to a gene: 5. The CDR3 contains 18 residues. Per the germline V gene, CDR1 is SGHTA and CDR2 is FQGNSA. The CDR3 reads CASSLARGLAGGADTQYF. The DNA for the CDR3 is TGTGCCAGCAGCTTAGCGCGGGGACTAGCGGGGGGTGCAGATACGCAGTATTTT.

As for this clonotype: A junction boundary mismatches the germline segment, possibly from a read error. The chain combines TRBV28 with TRBJ1-2, with TRBD1 matching over 7 bases. This CDR3 has 15 residues. The germline V gene encodes CDR1 MDHEN and CDR2 SYDVKM. Here the CDR3 reads CAISLERGPNYGYTF. The CDR3 nucleotides are TGTGCCATCAGTTTGGAAAGGGGGCCTAACTATGGCTACACCTTC.

This clonotype appeared a few times. The rearrangement links TRBV3-1 to TRBJ1-1, with 8 nucleotides matching TRBD1. The J segment lost 1 base and the V segment lost 1 base, leaving 2 bases of the junction unmatched. Germline CDR1 and CDR2: LGHDT and YNNKEL (reference sequence). The CDR3 consists of 15 residues. CDR3 DNA: TGTGCCAGCAGCCAAGGGGGGACAGGGAACACTGAAGCTTTCTTT. As protein: CASSQGGTGNTEAFF.

J is TRBJ1-1 and V is TRBV12-3 or TRBV12-4; 9 bases match TRBD1. This CDR3 is built from 14 residues. The V gene end was trimmed by 6 bases and the J gene end by 3 bases; junction bases not matched to a gene: 5. CDR3 in amino acids: CASRAQGAYTEAFF. CDR3 sequence (DNA): TGTGCCAGCAGGGCACAGGGGGCATACACTGAAGCTTTCTTT.